Below, 15 T cell receptor beta chains from the same sample are listed, as sequenced in a study of cytomegalovirus exposure and HLA in healthy donors. Both 60 Vbeta primers and 13 Jbeta primers went into the PCR. Here immunoSEQ multiplex PCR was the method, and the copy in TCRdb shows in-frame clones only, minus some. The profile shows roughly 200,000 clones, roughly 77% of them singletons. The sample was PBMCs. The receptors originated from a man aged 35 to 55 in good health and CMV-seropositive.

The chain joins TRBV2 to TRBJ1-1; 8 nucleotides line up with TRBD1. CDR3 size: 14 residues. Germline lookup yields CDR1 SNHLY and CDR2 FYNNEI. V gave up 4 bases and J gave up 4 bases; unmatched junction bases: 5. The CDR3 protein is CASSGQGMGTEAFF. The CDR3 nucleotides read TGTGCCAGCAGTGGACAGGGGATGGGCACTGAAGCTTTCTTT.

This clone came up a few times. The DNA of the CDR3 is TGTGCCTGGACCGAGGGTACAACTAATGAAAAACTGTTTTTT. Protein product: CAWTEGTTNEKLFF. The chain has TRBV30 and TRBJ1-4; D not resolved. The CDR3 spans 14 residues. V was shortened by 4 bases and J by 0 bases, with 9 bases between the two germline ends. Germline loops: CDR1 GTSNPN, CDR2 SVGIG (reference sequence).

A word on this clone: Other DNA variants within this sample encode the same CDR3. V gene TRBV7-2 combines with J gene TRBJ2-7; 8 bases are shared with TRBD2. CDR3 size: 13 residues. V dropped 3 bases and J dropped 6; count of bases not matched to a gene: 4. Germline V gene lookup returns CDR1 SGHTA and CDR2 FQGNSA. CDR3 nucleotides: TGTGCCAGCAGCTTCCGGGAGGGGGGCGAGCAGTACTTC. Translating it yields CASSFREGGEQYF.

J is TRBJ2-7 and V is TRBV4-3; 7 bases match TRBD1. The V and J ends lost 4 bases and 3 bases, in that order; junction bases with no gene match: 6. The CDR3 spans 14 residues. Germline CDR1 is LGHNA and CDR2 is YSLEER. In nucleotides, the CDR3 is TGCGCCAGCAGCCTCCGGGACAGTGACTACGAGCAGTACTTC. The encoded protein is CASSLRDSDYEQYF.

This sequence joins TRBV25-1 and TRBJ2-2, with D maybe TRBD1 (5 bases). Germline V gene sequence: CDR1 MGHDK, CDR2 SYGVNS. V lost 1 base to trimming and J lost 6 bases, with 12 bases between them. The CDR3 spans 15 residues. CDR3: CASSESAGYAGELFF. The DNA of the CDR3 is TGTGCCAGCAGTGAATCAGCAGGGTACGCCGGGGAGCTGTTTTTT. The variable domain in full, completed from reference TRBV25-1 and TRBJ2-2, reads EADIYQTPRYLVIGTGKKITLECSQTMGHDKMYWYQQDPGMELHLIHYSYGVNSTEKGDLSSESTVSRIRTEHFPLTLESARPSHTSQYLCASSESAGYAGELFFGEGSRLTVL.

The rearrangement joins TRBV2 to TRBJ2-7, with TRBD1 matching 12 bases. The CDR3 spans 12 residues. J gave up 12 bases and V 7 bases, and 7 bases lay outside the gene matches. Germline V gives CDR1 SNHLY, CDR2 FYNNEI. The CDR3 is CASKGTGGGGYF. For the CDR3, the DNA is TGTGCCAGCAAGGGGACAGGGGGCGGAGGGTACTTC. Combining the CDR3 with reference TRBV2 and TRBJ2-7 gives the whole variable domain EPEVTQTPSHQVTQMGQEVILRCVPISNHLYFYWYRQILGQKVEFLVSFYNNEISEKSEIFDDQFSVERPDGSNFTLKIRSTKLEDSAMYFCASKGTGGGGYFGPGTRLTVT.

This chain links TRBV18 with TRBJ2-7; maybe TRBD1 (5 bases). The V gene lost 2 bases and the J gene lost 4 bases, with 9 bases spanning the gap. This CDR3 contains 13 residues. Germline V gives CDR1 KGHSH, CDR2 LQKENI. This CDR3 is CASSPGAQYEQYF. The DNA of the CDR3 is TGTGCCAGCTCACCAGGGGCCCAATACGAGCAGTACTTC.

The chain couples TRBV29-1 to TRBJ1-2; D is ambiguous. Germline V lookup: CDR1 SQVTM, CDR2 ANQGSEA. V was cut by 2 bases and J by 8 bases, with 12 bases left in between. CDR3 size: 12 residues. The CDR3 coding sequence is TGCAGCGTTGAATCCCCTCTATGGGGCTACACCTTC. This codes for CSVESPLWGYTF.

In its sample, this clone was seen a few times. The chain uses TRBV13 and TRBJ1-2, with 7 bases aligning to TRBD1. CDR1 and CDR2 from the germline V gene are PRHDT and FYEKMQ (reference sequence). The ends lost 6 bases at V and 4 bases at J; junction bases unmatched: 11. There are 15 residues in the CDR3. Here the CDR3 DNA reads TGTGCCAGCAGTGACGGACAGGACCTGGTCTATGGCTACACCTTC. Amino acid sequence: CASSDGQDLVYGYTF. Drawing the rest from reference TRBV13 and TRBJ1-2, the complete variable domain is AAGVIQSPRHLIKEKRETATLKCYPIPRHDTVYWYQQGPGQDPQFLISFYEKMQSDKGSIPDRFSAQQFSDYHSELNMSSLELGDSALYFCASSDGQDLVYGYTFGSGTRLTVV.

This clone came up a few times. This rearrangement joins TRBV2 to TRBJ1-6; a weak D match, TRBD1 (5 bases). CDR1 SNHLY and CDR2 FYNNEI come from the germline V gene. The CDR3 contains 12 residues. The V end lost 8 bases, the J end lost 11 bases, and 13 bases lay between the germline ends. CDR3 amino acids: CASSGTIPPLHF. CDR3 DNA sequence: TGTGCCAGCTCCGGGACTATCCCACCCCTCCACTTT.

The J gene is TRBJ2-5, the V gene TRBV28, with TRBD1 matching 7 bases. CDR1 and CDR2 from the germline V gene are MDHEN and SYDVKM. The CDR3 runs to 14 residues. V dropped 2 bases and J dropped 4; count of bases not matched to a gene: 4. In DNA form, the CDR3 reads TGTGCCAGCAGTTTAATGGCAGGGGGAGAGACCCAGTACTTC. Its protein product is CASSLMAGGETQYF.

J is TRBJ2-7 and V is TRBV7-8; the match to TRBD1 covers 8 bases. Looked up from germline, CDR1 is SGHVS and CDR2 is FQNEAQ. Unmatched junction bases numbered 17, after V lost 4 bases and J lost 12 bases. The length of the CDR3 is 15 residues. The CDR3 nucleotides read TGTGCCAGCAGCTCCTTAAGGACAGGGTTGGGGCTAAGGTACTTC. Protein product: CASSSLRTGLGLRYF.

V gene TRBV5-4 combines with J gene TRBJ2-7; tentatively, D is TRBD2 (5 bases). The germline V gene has CDR1 SGHNT and CDR2 YYREEE (reference sequence). The CDR3 has 14 residues. Between the trimmed V and J ends, which lost 0 bases and 6 bases, there was a span of 13 bases. Here the CDR3 reads CASSLGPSFGEQYF. CDR3 coding DNA: TGTGCCAGCAGCTTGGGCCCTAGCTTTGGCGAGCAGTACTTC.

This clone came up once. This rearrangement joins TRBV7-8 to TRBJ2-7; 9 nucleotides agree with TRBD2. Per germline, CDR1 SGHVS and CDR2 FQNEAQ. The CDR3 is 16 amino acids. The V gene end was trimmed by 5 bases and the J gene end by 6 bases; junction bases not matched to a gene: 14. This CDR3 is CASSPSVASGISEQYF. The DNA of the CDR3 is TGTGCCAGCAGCCCGTCGGTGGCTAGCGGGATAAGCGAGCAGTACTTC.

This sequence joins TRBV5-6 and TRBJ2-7, with 11 bases identical to TRBD1. With 5 bases clipped from V and 4 bases from J, the junction kept 5 bases outside the gene matches. The CDR3 loop spans 14 amino acids. The germline V gene has CDR1 SGHDT and CDR2 YYEEEE. CDR3 coding DNA: TGTGCCAGCAGTGGGACAGGGGGAGGTTACGAGCAGTACTTC. Its translation: CASSGTGGGYEQYF.